These 27 T cell receptor beta chains share one sample of origin, sequenced in a study of CD8 T cells in Susac syndrome. Roughly 0.45 to 1 ug RNA was reverse transcribed with random hexamers. MiXCR was run by TCRdb on the immunoSEQ multiplex PCR reads, yielding one entry per CDR3 protein. The sample comprises 90,000 to 150,000 distinct CDR3 sequences, 94% of which are singletons, and around 0.1% rests with the top ten. The sample was CD4+ T cells from PBMCs. The receptors originated from a human donor in good health.

The V call is TRBV28, the J call TRBJ2-7; D is unresolved. V lost 8 bases and J lost 0, with 11 bases in between. The CDR3 loop spans 13 amino acids. Looked up from germline, CDR1 is MDHEN and CDR2 is SYDVKM. The DNA of the CDR3 is TGTGCCAGCGGCGACCCGAGCTCCTACGAGCAGTACTTC. Residues: CASGDPSSYEQYF.

The CDR3 spells CASSWDRPSQETQYF. The CDR3 DNA sequence: TGTGCCAGCAGTTGGGACAGGCCCTCCCAAGAGACCCAGTACTTC. The rearrangement joins TRBV2 to TRBJ2-5, with 8 bases fitting TRBD1. In germline, CDR1 is SNHLY, CDR2 FYNNEI. The V and J ends lost 5 bases and 1 base, in that order; junction bases with no gene match: 6. The CDR3 runs to 15 residues.

The gene calls are TRBV19 and TRBJ2-2; D is tentatively TRBD1 or TRBD2 (5 bases each). V lost 9 bases, J lost 1 base, and 18 bases lay in between. The V gene's germline CDR1 is LNHDA and CDR2 SQIVND (reference sequence). This CDR3 is built from 16 residues. CDR3 nucleotide sequence: TGTGCCAGCGCCCCCGGGACCGCTGGGAACACCGGGGAGCTGTTTTTT. Its protein product is CASAPGTAGNTGELFF.

The chain couples TRBV25-1 to TRBJ2-7, with 7 bases fitting TRBD1. Germline V gives CDR1 MGHDK, CDR2 SYGVNS. The ends lost 5 bases at V and 6 bases at J; junction bases unmatched: 7. The CDR3 has 13 residues. DNA for the CDR3: TGTGCCAGCAGTTTTCCAGGGGGTCCCGAGCAGTACTTC. It is translated as CASSFPGGPEQYF.

The V call is TRBV6-2 or TRBV6-3, the J call TRBJ2-1, with 7 bases aligning to TRBD1. V shed 7 bases and J 3 bases; nucleotides not matched to a gene: 12. The CDR3 length is 16 residues. Germline V gene sequence: CDR1 MNHEY, CDR2 SVGEGT. The DNA for the CDR3 is TGTGCCAGCAATGATCCCGGGACAGACTTCTACAATGAGCAGTTCTTC. The encoded protein is CASNDPGTDFYNEQFF.

The chain links TRBV5-1 to TRBJ2-1; D is undetermined. The length of the CDR3 is 15 residues. The ends were cut back, 4 bases at V and 5 bases at J, with 16 bases in the middle. The germline V gene has CDR1 SGHRS and CDR2 YFSETQ. DNA of the CDR3: TGCGCCAGCAGCCCGGATGGGGTGAACAACAATGAGCAGTTCTTC. It codes for CASSPDGVNNNEQFF.

The chain joins TRBV14 to TRBJ2-1; 7 nucleotides agree with TRBD2. The CDR3 runs to 15 residues. Germline CDR1 SGHDN, CDR2 FVKESK. The V and J ends lost 4 bases and 5 bases, in that order; junction bases with no gene match: 8. CDR3 region: CASSRTGLHNNEQFF. CDR3 nucleotide sequence: TGTGCCAGCAGCCGGACGGGACTACATAACAATGAGCAGTTCTTC. Full variable domain (rest looked up from reference TRBV14 and TRBJ2-1): EAGVTQFPSHSVIEKGQTVTLRCDPISGHDNLYWYRRVMGKEIKFLLHFVKESKQDESGMPNNRFLAERTGGTYSTLKVQPAELEDSGVYFCASSRTGLHNNEQFFGPGTRLTVL.

This clonotype was recorded only once. This sequence joins TRBV7-2 and TRBJ2-5; 7 bases map to TRBD2. Germline CDR1 and CDR2: SGHTA and FQGNSA. This CDR3 contains 14 residues. V shed 3 bases, J shed 3 bases, and the junction held 4 bases outside the gene matches. The CDR3: CASSFGGSKETQYF. The CDR3 DNA reads as TGTGCCAGCAGCTTTGGCGGGAGTAAAGAGACCCAGTACTTC.

V usage is TRBV7-9 and J usage is TRBJ1-2; a weak D match, TRBD1 (5 bases). Germline-derived CDR1 and CDR2 are SEHNR and FQNEAQ (reference sequence). The CDR3 loop spans 13 amino acids. V lost 5 bases and J 2 bases, leaving 9 bases between the germline ends. CDR3 protein: CASSTTENYGYTF. Here the CDR3 DNA reads TGTGCCAGCAGCACGACAGAAAACTATGGCTACACCTTC.

Written as DNA, the CDR3 is TGTGCCAGCAGTTACTCCCGGACATCGTACGAGCAGTACTTC. Translation: CASSYSRTSYEQYF. The chain carries TRBV6-6 and TRBJ2-7; D possibly corresponds to TRBD1 (5 bases). Germline-derived CDR1 and CDR2 are MNHNY and SVGAGI (reference sequence). This CDR3 spans 14 amino acids. The V and J ends lost 0 bases and 4 bases respectively, with 10 bases between them.

CDR3 loop: CAISEPRGGQETQYF. CDR3 coding DNA: TGTGCCATCAGTGAACCGAGGGGGGGGCAAGAGACCCAGTACTTC. The chain is built from TRBV10-3 and TRBJ2-5, with D tentatively TRBD2 (7 bases). CDR1 and CDR2 (germline): ENHRY, SYGVKD. The V gene lost 3 bases and the J gene lost 2 bases, with 13 bases spanning the gap. CDR3 size: 15 residues.

This chain links TRBV29-1 with TRBJ1-5; D remains unclear. Germline V gene sequence: CDR1 SQVTM, CDR2 ANQGSEA. Trimming pared 3 bases from V and 2 bases from J, leaving 8 bases between. CDR3 length: 13 amino acids. This CDR3 is CSVEEGGNQPQHF. The CDR3 DNA is TGCAGCGTTGAGGAGGGAGGCAATCAGCCCCAGCATTTT.

The V gene is TRBV3-1, the J gene TRBJ1-2, with D maybe TRBD1 (5 bases). This CDR3 is built from 15 residues. Germline V gives CDR1 LGHDT, CDR2 YNNKEL (reference sequence). Trimming left V 4 bases short and J 2 bases short, with 14 bases between. This chain's CDR3 is CASSRMGTGNYGYTF. In nucleotides, the CDR3 is TGTGCCAGCAGCCGTATGGGGACCGGAAACTATGGCTACACCTTC.

The J gene is TRBJ2-5, the V gene TRBV6-5; a possible D gene is TRBD1 (5 bases). Between the trimmed V and J ends, which lost 7 bases and 5 bases, there was a span of 11 bases. The CDR3 has 12 residues. CDR1 is MNHEY, CDR2 SVGAGI, per germline. The CDR3, as DNA: TGTGCCAGCAAGATGAAGGGGGAGACCCAGTACTTC. Amino acids: CASKMKGETQYF.

A single count supports this clonotype. CDR3 residues: CASSSGLAGEEETQYF. Written as DNA, the CDR3 is TGTGCCAGCAGTTCGGGACTAGCGGGAGAGGAAGAGACCCAGTACTTC. The chain has TRBV28 and TRBJ2-5; 14 bases line up with TRBD2. V lost 4 bases to trimming and J lost 3 bases; unmatched junction nucleotides: 4. Germline-derived CDR1 and CDR2 are MDHEN and SYDVKM. CDR3 length: 16 residues.

The chain joins TRBV20-1 to TRBJ2-5, with a weak D call TRBD1 (6 bases). The germline V gene encodes CDR1 DFQATT and CDR2 SNEGSKA (reference sequence). Trimming left V 4 bases short and J 4 bases short, with 13 bases between. There are 13 residues in the CDR3. CDR3 coding DNA: TGCAGTGCTACCGGGACACCTACAGAGACCCAGTACTTC. Amino acid sequence: CSATGTPTETQYF.

This rearrangement joins TRBV7-9 to TRBJ2-3; D is possibly TRBD2 (6 bases). The germline gives CDR1 SEHNR, CDR2 FQNEAQ (reference sequence). This CDR3 is built from 15 residues. V lost 3 bases to trimming and J lost 4 bases, with 14 bases between them. The CDR3 bases are TGTGCCAGCAGCTTTTCAGGGCCTAGCGCAGATACGCAGTATTTT. This translates into CASSFSGPSADTQYF.

The chain employs TRBV3-1 and TRBJ2-3; D is unclear. The V end lost 4 bases, the J end lost 2 bases, and 7 bases lay between the germline ends. The CDR3 is 13 residues long. CDR1 is LGHDT, CDR2 YNNKEL, per germline (reference sequence). CDR3: CASSLGHTDTQYF. CDR3 bases: TGTGCCAGCAGCCTCGGGCACACAGATACGCAGTATTTT.

The chain combines TRBV7-9 with TRBJ2-1, with TRBD2 identical over 15 bases. V lost 8 bases to trimming and J lost 7 bases; unmatched junction nucleotides: 12. The CDR3 runs 17 residues. Germline CDR1 SEHNR, CDR2 FQNEAQ (reference sequence). Written as DNA, the CDR3 is TGTGCCAGCGGGCCATTACCGGGACTAGCGGGAGGAAATGAGCAGTTCTTC. Protein: CASGPLPGLAGGNEQFF. The variable domain in full, completed from reference TRBV7-9 and TRBJ2-1, reads DTGVSQNPRHKITKRGQNVTFRCDPISEHNRLYWYRQTLGQGPEFLTYFQNEAQLEKSRLLSDRFSAERPKGSFSTLEIQRTEQGDSAMYLCASGPLPGLAGGNEQFFGPGTRLTVL.

The chain links TRBV4-2 to TRBJ2-1, with D maybe TRBD2 (5 bases). The CDR3 loop spans 15 amino acids. Germline V gene sequence: CDR1 LGHNA, CDR2 YNFKEQ. V was pared by 2 bases and J by 4 bases, with 12 bases between. The CDR3 coding sequence is TGTGCCAGCAGCCAACCCGGGAACGCGTACAATGAGCAGTTCTTC. Translated, it gives CASSQPGNAYNEQFF.

This sequence joins TRBV25-1 and TRBJ1-1, with TRBD1 matching over 7 bases. The V gene's germline CDR1 is MGHDK and CDR2 SYGVNS. V was clipped by 5 bases and J by 7 bases; unmatched bases: 16. This CDR3 has 16 residues. The CDR3 coding sequence is TGTGCCAGCAGTAAACAGGGGCAGGTTCGGTCTGGTGAAGCTTTCTTT. Translation: CASSKQGQVRSGEAFF.

This sequence joins TRBV2 and TRBJ2-5; 8 bases fit TRBD1. Germline trimming cut 4 bases from V and 9 bases from J; bases unmatched to any gene: 10. The CDR3 totals 14 residues. CDR1 SNHLY and CDR2 FYNNEI come from the germline V gene. CDR3: CASSGDRGFEAQYF. The CDR3 nucleotides read TGTGCCAGCAGTGGCGACAGGGGCTTCGAGGCCCAGTACTTC.

This chain uses TRBV6-2 or TRBV6-3 with TRBJ1-2; TRBD1 might be the D (6 bases). Trimming shortened V by 3 bases and J by 4 bases, and 12 bases separated the two germline ends. CDR3 length equals 14 residues. The germline V gene has CDR1 MNHEY and CDR2 SVGEGT. CDR3 loop: CASSYSQGGYGYTF. As DNA, the CDR3 is TGTGCCAGCAGTTATTCACAGGGTGGCTATGGCTACACCTTC.

The chain joins TRBV27 to TRBJ2-5; either TRBD1 or TRBD2 may fit D (5 bases each). Between the trimmed V and J ends, which lost 3 bases and 3 bases, there was a span of 17 bases. The germline V gene encodes CDR1 MNHEY and CDR2 SMNVEV (reference sequence). There are 16 residues in the CDR3. CDR3 residues: CASSFSQEATKETQYF. DNA of the CDR3: TGTGCCAGCAGTTTTTCACAGGAGGCAACTAAAGAGACCCAGTACTTC.

This clonotype was seen just once. The genes are TRBV12-3 or TRBV12-4 and TRBJ2-1; 7 bases match TRBD2. V shed 3 bases and J 4 bases; nucleotides not matched to a gene: 3. The CDR3 runs to 14 residues. As DNA, the CDR3 is TGTGCCAGCAGTTTTAGCGGGCCATACAATGAGCAGTTCTTC. Protein: CASSFSGPYNEQFF.

V is TRBV9 and J is TRBJ2-1; D not resolved. This CDR3 has 13 amino acids. Germline V gene lookup returns CDR1 SGDLS and CDR2 YYNGEE. The V and J ends lost 1 base and 8 bases respectively, with 10 bases between them. In nucleotides, the CDR3 is TGTGCCAGCAGCGTAAGCCCCCAGGATGAGCAGTTCTTC. Translated, it gives CASSVSPQDEQFF.

The chain carries TRBV7-2 and TRBJ2-3, with D tentatively TRBD2 (5 bases). Germline assignment: CDR1 SGHTA and CDR2 FQGNSA. The V end lost 7 bases, the J end lost 3 bases, and 14 bases lay between the germline ends. The CDR3 is 14 amino acids. CDR3 loop: CASTRRSGTDTQYF. The DNA for the CDR3 is TGTGCCAGCACCCGGCGCTCGGGAACAGATACGCAGTATTTT.